These 3 T cell receptor beta chains were sequenced from one sample in a study of blood T cell repertoires in COVID-19. Libraries were prepared by immunoSEQ multiplex PCR; TCRdb keeps only in-frame clonotypes and omits some of them. The repertoire includes around 300,000 clones, 88% of them detected once, and around 3% sits in the top ten. Source material: PBMCs or T cells enriched from blood (not recorded which). The receptors stem from a woman in her forties or fifties who had recovered from COVID-19.

The chain uses TRBV6-6 and TRBJ2-1; possible D gene TRBD2, 8 bases. V was trimmed by 6 bases and J by 2 bases, leaving 29 bases between them. The CDR3 is 20 residues long. CDR1 is MNHNY, CDR2 SVGAGI, per germline (reference sequence). CDR3 bases: TGTGCCAGCAGCATAAAGGGACAGAAAAAGAGAGCGGGAGCCTACAATGAGCAGTTCTTC. Amino acids: CASSIKGQKKRAGAYNEQFF.

The sample holds a few counts of this clone. This chain joins TRBV14 and TRBJ1-3, with unresolved D. Deletions cut 6 bases from V and 0 bases from J, with 9 bases between. This CDR3 has 14 amino acids. The V gene's germline CDR1 is SGHDN and CDR2 FVKESK. CDR3 coding DNA: TGTGCCAGCAGGAGGTGGTTCTCTGGAAACACCATATATTTT. It encodes CASRRWFSGNTIYF.

The gene calls are TRBV5-1 and TRBJ2-1; 10 bases match TRBD2. Looked up from germline, CDR1 is SGHRS and CDR2 is YFSETQ. CDR3 length: 17 residues. Trimming at V came to 2 bases and at J to 0 bases, leaving 5 bases not matched to a gene. The CDR3 sequence: CASSLASGSISYNEQFF. In DNA form, the CDR3 reads TGCGCCAGCAGCTTAGCTAGCGGGAGTATCTCCTACAATGAGCAGTTCTTC.